Following are 13 T cell receptor beta chains from one sample sequenced in a study of technical replicates of blood from four donors (dated by TCRdb to the late 2010s). Library preparation used the immunoSEQ multiplex PCR assay. What TCRdb holds here is the immuneACCESS table cut down to in-frame rearrangements. Part of the clones is not present; checked against another copy, under half of the missing clones reflect an unresolved V gene, and the others are unexplained. The sample profile shows just under 100,000 clones; 95% of them were found once. Clones ranked in the top ten supply just over 0.2% of the sample. Material for sequencing was T cells isolated from PBMCs. These receptors came from a human donor in good health.

The chain is built from TRBV6-1 and TRBJ1-1; possibly TRBD1 for D (5 bases). Per germline, CDR1 MNHNS and CDR2 SASEGT. The ends were cut back, 5 bases at V and 2 bases at J, with 9 bases in the middle. The CDR3 extends over 13 amino acids. CDR3 residues: CASSFQGNTEAFF. The CDR3 DNA follows: TGTGCCAGCAGTTTTCAGGGAAACACTGAAGCTTTCTTT.

The genes are TRBV7-9 and TRBJ1-4; 8 nucleotides line up with TRBD1. J lost 3 bases, V lost 5 bases, and 11 bases had no gene match. The CDR3 consists of 17 residues. Germline V gives CDR1 SEHNR, CDR2 FQNEAQ (reference sequence). CDR3 DNA sequence: TGTGCCAGCAGCGTGGGACAGGCGATATTCCCTAATGAAAAACTGTTTTTT. Translated, it gives CASSVGQAIFPNEKLFF.

This chain joins TRBV2 and TRBJ2-3, with a weak D call TRBD1 (6 bases). Trimming removed 8 bases from V and 2 bases from J, with 14 bases in between. The CDR3 runs to 14 residues. Germline V lookup: CDR1 SNHLY, CDR2 FYNNEI. The DNA for the CDR3 is TGTGCCAGCCTCCCGGACAGAAACACAGATACGCAGTATTTT. This sequence encodes CASLPDRNTDTQYF.

V is TRBV6-1 and J is TRBJ1-1; no definite D call. Trimming took off 3 bases at V and 1 base at J, with 9 bases between the two ends. CDR3 length: 14 amino acids. CDR1 is MNHNS and CDR2 is SASEGT in the germline V gene. Here the CDR3 reads CASSERAGNTEAFF. Written as DNA, the CDR3 is TGTGCCAGCAGTGAGCGAGCGGGGAACACTGAAGCTTTCTTT.

The rearrangement joins TRBV6-1 to TRBJ1-4; 8 nucleotides line up with TRBD1. CDR3 size: 14 residues. V dropped 6 bases and J dropped 2; count of bases not matched to a gene: 2. Per the germline V gene, CDR1 is MNHNS and CDR2 is SASEGT. The CDR3 nucleotides are TGTGCCAGCAGCCGACAGGGGACTAATGAAAAACTGTTTTTT. Translated, it gives CASSRQGTNEKLFF.

This chain joins TRBV7-2 and TRBJ1-2; 11 bases agree with TRBD1. This CDR3 spans 14 amino acids. CDR1 and CDR2 (germline): SGHTA, FQGNSA. After removal of 5 bases from V and 8 bases from J, the junction contained 7 bases not matched to a gene. CDR3 DNA sequence: TGTGCCAGCAGCGCCGGACAGGGGGCGCGGGGCTACACCTTC. Translation gives CASSAGQGARGYTF.

V gene TRBV25-1 combines with J gene TRBJ2-2; the D is unclear. Germline V lookup: CDR1 MGHDK, CDR2 SYGVNS. The CDR3 contains 15 residues. V was shortened by 1 base and J by 7 bases, with 13 bases between the two germline ends. The DNA of the CDR3 is TGTGCCAGCAGTGAATTGAGTCTGCTCGGCGGGGAGCTGTTTTTT. Translated, it gives CASSELSLLGGELFF.

The CDR3 nucleotides read TGTGCCAGCAGCTCCTCTGGAAACAGGGGTACTAACTATGGCTACACCTTC. Amino acid sequence: CASSSSGNRGTNYGYTF. This chain links TRBV7-3 with TRBJ1-2, with 7 nucleotides matching TRBD1. Germline assignment: CDR1 SGHTA and CDR2 FQGTGA. This CDR3 has 17 residues. The V gene end was trimmed by 4 bases and the J gene end by 0 bases; junction bases not matched to a gene: 11.

The CDR3 DNA follows: TGTGCCAGCAGCCCGAGCGGAAACACCATATATTTT. The encoded protein is CASSPSGNTIYF. The chain recombines TRBV9 with TRBJ1-3, with no clear D. The CDR3 consists of 12 residues. V lost 4 bases and J 4 bases, leaving 6 bases between the germline ends. CDR1 is SGDLS, CDR2 YYNGEE, per germline.

This rearrangement joins TRBV28 to TRBJ2-1; D is unclear. The CDR3 totals 13 residues. V lost 3 bases and J lost 6, with 9 bases in between. Germline CDR1 and CDR2: MDHEN and SYDVKM. CDR3 sequence reads: CASSFPHSNEQFF. In DNA, the CDR3 is TGTGCCAGCAGTTTCCCTCATAGCAATGAGCAGTTCTTC.

The chain is built from TRBV7-3 and TRBJ1-1, with TRBD1 matching 7 bases. The CDR3 has 14 amino acids. Germline loops: CDR1 SGHTA, CDR2 FQGTGA. The J segment lost 1 base and the V segment lost 3 bases, leaving 2 bases of the junction unmatched. In DNA, the CDR3 is TGTGCCAGCAGCTTGGGACAGACGAACACTGAAGCTTTCTTT. Protein product: CASSLGQTNTEAFF.

The chain joins TRBV6-6 to TRBJ2-1, with 9 bases matching TRBD2. The V segment lost 4 bases and the J segment 7 bases; nucleotides outside the gene matches: 8. This CDR3 is built from 15 residues. Germline V gene sequence: CDR1 MNHNY, CDR2 SVGAGI (reference sequence). The CDR3 bases are TGTGCCAGCAGTTCCCTAGCGGGAATTAGGAATGAGCAGTTCTTC. Translating it yields CASSSLAGIRNEQFF.

The sample holds a few counts of this clone. The chain combines TRBV21-1 with TRBJ2-7; the D call in the table, TRBD1, was not verified against the DNA. TRBV21-1 is assigned pseudogene status. The CDR3 runs to 16 residues. CDR3 region: CASSHEAQGCAYEQYF. In DNA form, the CDR3 reads TGTGCCAGCAGCCACGAAGCCCAGGGGTGCGCCTACGAGCAGTACTTC.